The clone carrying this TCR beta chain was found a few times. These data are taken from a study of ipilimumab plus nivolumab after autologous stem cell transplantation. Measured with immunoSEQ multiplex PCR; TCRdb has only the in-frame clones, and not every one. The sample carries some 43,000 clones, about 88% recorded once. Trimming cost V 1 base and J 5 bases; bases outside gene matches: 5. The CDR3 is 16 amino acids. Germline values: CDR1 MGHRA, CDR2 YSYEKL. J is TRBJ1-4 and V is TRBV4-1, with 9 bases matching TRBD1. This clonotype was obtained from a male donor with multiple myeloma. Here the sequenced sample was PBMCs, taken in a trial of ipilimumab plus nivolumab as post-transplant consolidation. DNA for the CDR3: TGCGCCAGCAGCCAAGGGAGTGGGACAGGGAATGAAAAACTGTTTTTT. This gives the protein CASSQGSGTGNEKLFF.